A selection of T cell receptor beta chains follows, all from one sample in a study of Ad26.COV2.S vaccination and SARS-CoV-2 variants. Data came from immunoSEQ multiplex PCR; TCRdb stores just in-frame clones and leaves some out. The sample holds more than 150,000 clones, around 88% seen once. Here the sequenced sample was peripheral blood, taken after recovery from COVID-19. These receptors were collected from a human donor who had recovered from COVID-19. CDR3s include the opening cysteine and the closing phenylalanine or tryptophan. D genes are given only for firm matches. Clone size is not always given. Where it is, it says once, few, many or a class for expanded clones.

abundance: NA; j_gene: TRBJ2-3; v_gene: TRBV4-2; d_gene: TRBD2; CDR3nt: TGTGCCAGCAGCCAAGTTAAGGCTAGCGGGGGTTCAGATACGCAGTATTTT; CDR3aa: CASSQVKASGGSDTQYF
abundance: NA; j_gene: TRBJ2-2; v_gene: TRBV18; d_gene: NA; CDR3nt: TGTGCCAGCTCACCAGAACAGGTCTCGAACACCGGGGAGCTGTTTTTT; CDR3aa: CASSPEQVSNTGELFF
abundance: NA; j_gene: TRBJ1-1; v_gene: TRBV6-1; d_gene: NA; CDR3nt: TGTGCCAGCAGTGAAGCAGGGGCGCGCGCTTTCTTT; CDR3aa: CASSEAGARAFF
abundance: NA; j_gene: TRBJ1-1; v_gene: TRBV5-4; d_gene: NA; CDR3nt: TGTGCCAGCAGCTTGGGAAACGGGAACACTGAAGCTTTCTTT; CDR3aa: CASSLGNGNTEAFF
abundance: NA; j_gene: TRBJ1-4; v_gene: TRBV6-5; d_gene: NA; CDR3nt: TGTGCCAGCAGAGTTGAAGAAAAACTGTTTTTT; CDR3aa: CASRVEEKLFF
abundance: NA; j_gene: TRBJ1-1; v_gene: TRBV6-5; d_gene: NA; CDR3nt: TGTGCCAGCAGTTATACCAGAGCAATGAACACTGAAGCTTTCTTT; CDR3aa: CASSYTRAMNTEAFF
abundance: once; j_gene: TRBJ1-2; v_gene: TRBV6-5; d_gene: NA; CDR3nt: TGTGCCAGCAGTTCTAGGGAGGGCTATGGCTACACCTTC; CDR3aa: CASSSREGYGYTF
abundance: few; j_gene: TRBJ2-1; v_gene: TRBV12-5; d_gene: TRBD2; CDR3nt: TGTGCTAGTGGTTTGGTATACCTGGGACTAGCGGGATCGGGTAGCTCCTACAATGAGCAGTTCTTC; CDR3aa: CASGLVYLGLAGSGSSYNEQFF
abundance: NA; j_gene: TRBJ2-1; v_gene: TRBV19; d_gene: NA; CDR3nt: TGTGCCAGTAGTATAGCCCATAACCTGGACAGGCAGTTCTTC; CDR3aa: CASSIAHNLDRQFF
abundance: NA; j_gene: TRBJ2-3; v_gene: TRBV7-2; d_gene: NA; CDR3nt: TGTGCCAGCAGCCGGGGCCGCACAGATACGCAGTATTTT; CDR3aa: CASSRGRTDTQYF
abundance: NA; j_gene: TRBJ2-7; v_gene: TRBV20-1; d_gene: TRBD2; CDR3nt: TGCAGTGCTAGTCGCGGGAGGGCCTACGAGCAGTACTTC; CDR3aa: CSASRGRAYEQYF
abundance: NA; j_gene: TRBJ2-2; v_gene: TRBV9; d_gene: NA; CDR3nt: TGTGCCAGCAGCGTAGGTCATAGGAACACCGGGGAGCTGTTTTTT; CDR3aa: CASSVGHRNTGELFF
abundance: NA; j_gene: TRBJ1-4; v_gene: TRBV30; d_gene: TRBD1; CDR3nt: TGTGCCTGGAGTTCCGACAGGGGGCTATTTAATGAAAAACTGTTTTTT; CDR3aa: CAWSSDRGLFNEKLFF
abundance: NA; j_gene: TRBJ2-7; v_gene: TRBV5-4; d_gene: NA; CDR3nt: TGTGCCAGCAGCCTCCGGGACGTAAACTACGAGCAGTACTTC; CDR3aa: CASSLRDVNYEQYF
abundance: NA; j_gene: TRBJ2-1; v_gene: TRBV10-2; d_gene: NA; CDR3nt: TGCGCCAGCAGTGACGACGCGGTCCAGTTCTTC; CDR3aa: CASSDDAVQFF
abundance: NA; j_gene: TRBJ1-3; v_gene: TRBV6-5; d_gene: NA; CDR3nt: TGTGCCAGCAGAAAGACAGACTCTGGAAACACCATATATTTT; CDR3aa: CASRKTDSGNTIYF
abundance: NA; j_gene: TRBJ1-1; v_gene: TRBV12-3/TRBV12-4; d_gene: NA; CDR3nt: TGTGCCAGCAGTTTTTGGGAGAACACTGAAGCTTTCTTT; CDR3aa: CASSFWENTEAFF
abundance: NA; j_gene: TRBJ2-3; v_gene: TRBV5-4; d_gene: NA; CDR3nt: TGTGCCAGCAGCTTGGCTGGCGTATCAGATACGCAGTATTTT; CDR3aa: CASSLAGVSDTQYF
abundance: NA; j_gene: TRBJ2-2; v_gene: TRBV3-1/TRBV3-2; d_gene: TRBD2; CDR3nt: TGTGCCAGCAGCCAAGAAGGTAGCGGGAGGGTAGGTGGGGAGCTGTTTTTT; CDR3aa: CASSQEGSGRVGGELFF
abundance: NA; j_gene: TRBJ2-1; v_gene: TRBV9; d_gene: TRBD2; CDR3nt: TGTGCCAGCAGCGTAGGAGGTAGCGGGTTTACCCGTTCCTACAATGAGCAGTTCTTC; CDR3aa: CASSVGGSGFTRSYNEQFF
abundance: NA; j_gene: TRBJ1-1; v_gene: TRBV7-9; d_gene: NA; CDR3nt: TGTGCCAGCAGCTTAGAGTCGCAGGCCACTGAAGCTTTCTTT; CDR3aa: CASSLESQATEAFF
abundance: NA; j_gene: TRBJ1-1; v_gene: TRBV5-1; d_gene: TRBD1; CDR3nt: TGCGCCAGCAGCTTCTACAGGGGAAGCGGAACTGAAGCTTTCTTT; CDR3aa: CASSFYRGSGTEAFF
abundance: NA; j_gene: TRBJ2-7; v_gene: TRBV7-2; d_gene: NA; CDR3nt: TGTGCCAGCAGCCCCTCATACGAGCAGTACTTC; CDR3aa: CASSPSYEQYF
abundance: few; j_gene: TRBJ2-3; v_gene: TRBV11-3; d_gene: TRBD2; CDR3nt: TGTGCCAGCAGCTCCCTCAAGCGGGAACGGGCAGATACGCAGTATTTT; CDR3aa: CASSSLKRERADTQYF
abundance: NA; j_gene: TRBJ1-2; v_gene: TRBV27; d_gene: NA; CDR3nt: TGTGCCAGCAGTTTGAACAGGTTCTCCTATGGCTACACCTTC; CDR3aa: CASSLNRFSYGYTF
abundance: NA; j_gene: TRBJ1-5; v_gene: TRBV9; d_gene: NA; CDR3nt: TGTGCCAGCAGCCCCACGGGGGATAGCAATCAGCCCCAGCATTTT; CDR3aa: CASSPTGDSNQPQHF
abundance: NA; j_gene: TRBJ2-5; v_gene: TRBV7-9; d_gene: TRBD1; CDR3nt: TGTGCCAGCAGCCGGGACAGGGGAACCGAGACCCAGTACTTC; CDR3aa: CASSRDRGTETQYF